The 22 T cell receptor beta chains given below trace back to one sample, sequenced in a study of PD-1 blockade in classical Hodgkin lymphoma. Only in-frame clones appear in the TCRdb table, and some are missing; sequencing was by immunoSEQ multiplex PCR. The table lists tens of thousands of clones, 71% of them singletons. Brentuximab vedotin exposure varied, and every patient relapsed after autologous stem cell transplantation. Here the sequenced sample was peripheral blood mononuclear cells (PBMCs), taken at baseline. Receptor source: a human donor with classical Hodgkin lymphoma.

The chain links TRBV7-9 to TRBJ2-3; D might be TRBD2 (6 bases). Trimming took 5 bases from V and 5 from J, leaving 14 bases between them. There are 14 residues in the CDR3. Germline CDR1 is SEHNR and CDR2 is FQNEAQ (reference sequence). CDR3 amino acids: CASSTRESQDTQYF. CDR3 sequence (DNA): TGTGCCAGCAGCACCCGGGAGTCCCAAGATACGCAGTATTTT.

This clone was seen a single time. This chain links TRBV29-1 with TRBJ2-7; D gene ambiguous. V gave up 7 bases and J gave up 5 bases, with 18 bases separating them. The germline V gene has CDR1 SQVTM and CDR2 ANQGSEA. This CDR3 has 13 residues. CDR3 residues: CSAKYYTKNEQYF. CDR3 DNA: TGCAGCGCCAAATACTATACCAAGAACGAGCAGTACTTC.

CDR3 sequence reads: CASSPAGTAGTEAFF. In DNA, the CDR3 is TGTGCCAGCAGCCCAGCAGGGACAGCTGGCACTGAAGCTTTCTTT. The V call is TRBV7-9, the J call TRBJ1-1; TRBD1 matches at 7 bases. From germline, CDR1 is SEHNR and CDR2 FQNEAQ (reference sequence). The length of the CDR3 is 15 residues. J was trimmed by 4 bases and V by 5 bases; bases with no gene match: 10.

This chain connects TRBV30 to TRBJ2-3, with D tentatively TRBD1 (5 bases). CDR1 is GTSNPN, CDR2 SVGIG, per germline (reference sequence). V was trimmed by 6 bases and J by 1 base, leaving 20 bases between them. The CDR3 consists of 16 residues. In nucleotides, the CDR3 is TGTGCCTGTTGGCCCAGGATAGAAGGGGGCACAGATACGCAGTATTTT. Translation gives CACWPRIEGGTDTQYF.

The chain employs TRBV2 and TRBJ1-1, with TRBD1 matching 8 bases. The junction had 13 bases not matched to a gene; V was cut back by 4 bases and J by 12 bases. The CDR3 runs to 14 residues. Germline-derived CDR1 and CDR2 are SNHLY and FYNNEI. CDR3 region: CASSVIMTGALTFF. DNA of the CDR3: TGTGCCAGCAGTGTCATTATGACAGGGGCTTTGACTTTCTTT. The complete variable domain, with remaining parts taken from reference TRBV2 and TRBJ1-1, reads EPEVTQTPSHQVTQMGQEVILRCVPISNHLYFYWYRQILGQKVEFLVSFYNNEISEKSEIFDDQFSVERPDGSNFTLKIRSTKLEDSAMYFCASSVIMTGALTFFGQGTRLTVV.

The rearrangement joins TRBV19 to TRBJ1-2; D unclear. The CDR3 extends over 16 amino acids. V lost 4 bases and J 4 bases, leaving 19 bases between the germline ends. Germline V CDR1 and CDR2: LNHDA, SQIVND (reference sequence). The chain's CDR3 is CASSTTGPPLFYGYTF. In DNA, the CDR3 is TGTGCCAGTAGTACGACCGGGCCTCCCCTATTCTATGGCTACACCTTC.

In regard to this clone: A junction end diverges from the germline sequence, so it may reflect a read error. The rearrangement links TRBV7-3 to TRBJ2-2; D gene uncertain. The CDR3 is 12 amino acids. In germline, CDR1 is SGHTA, CDR2 FQGTGA. DNA of the CDR3: TGTGCCAGCAGCTTGAACAGCGGGGAGCTGTTTTTT. The encoded protein is CASSLNSGELFF.

This chain connects TRBV6-6 to TRBJ2-3; D perhaps matches TRBD2 (6 bases). The CDR3 extends over 14 amino acids. Deletions cut 2 bases from V and 4 bases from J, with 10 bases between. The germline V gene encodes CDR1 MNHNY and CDR2 SVGAGI (reference sequence). The CDR3 DNA reads TGTGCCAGCAGTTACGGGGGAGGTCCAGATACGCAGTATTTT. This sequence encodes CASSYGGGPDTQYF.

This chain joins TRBV18 and TRBJ1-1, with D perhaps TRBD1 (6 bases). Per the germline V gene, CDR1 is KGHSH and CDR2 is LQKENI. This CDR3 comprises 13 residues. Trimming cost V 10 bases and J 1 base, with 13 bases left between them. The CDR3 sequence: CATKDSKNTEAFF. In nucleotides, the CDR3 is TGTGCCACTAAGGACAGCAAGAACACTGAAGCTTTCTTT. The complete variable domain, with remaining parts taken from reference TRBV18 and TRBJ1-1, reads NAGVMQNPRHLVRRRGQEARLRCSPMKGHSHVYWYRQLPEEGLKFMVYLQKENIIDESGMPKERFSAEFPKEGPSILRIQQVVRGDSAAYFCATKDSKNTEAFFGQGTRLTVV.

The chain uses TRBV10-3 and TRBJ2-6; 7 positions match TRBD1. Trimming cost V 0 bases and J 0 bases; bases outside gene matches: 8. Per the germline V gene, CDR1 is ENHRY and CDR2 is SYGVKD. The CDR3 consists of 19 residues. The chain's CDR3 is CAISESGQVVRSGANVLTF. For the CDR3, the DNA is TGTGCCATCAGTGAGTCTGGACAGGTCGTCCGCTCTGGGGCCAACGTCCTGACTTTC.

This chain uses TRBV2 with TRBJ1-5; unclear D gene. The CDR3 consists of 14 residues. V lost 5 bases and J lost 3, with 11 bases in between. The germline CDR1 and CDR2 sequences are SNHLY and FYNNEI. The CDR3 nucleotides read TGTGCCAGCAGTCAGCCAGGAGACAATCAGCCCCAGCATTTT. Translated: CASSQPGDNQPQHF. The whole variable domain, filled in from reference TRBV2 and TRBJ1-5, reads EPEVTQTPSHQVTQMGQEVILRCVPISNHLYFYWYRQILGQKVEFLVSFYNNEISEKSEIFDDQFSVERPDGSNFTLKIRSTKLEDSAMYFCASSQPGDNQPQHFGDGTRLSIL.

V gene TRBV7-6 combines with J gene TRBJ1-1; TRBD1 is a possible D gene (6 bases). This CDR3 has 15 amino acids. V was cut by 6 bases and J by 3 bases, with 17 bases left in between. The V gene's germline CDR1 is SGHVS and CDR2 FNYEAQ. CDR3 sequence: CASSRGPVSDTEAFF. In nucleotides, the CDR3 is TGTGCCAGCAGTCGGGGGCCCGTCTCAGACACTGAAGCTTTCTTT. The whole variable domain, filled in from reference TRBV7-6 and TRBJ1-1, reads GAGVSQSPRYKVTKRGQDVALRCDPISGHVSLYWYRQALGQGPEFLTYFNYEAQQDKSGLPNDRFSAERPEGSISTLTIQRTEQRDSAMYRCASSRGPVSDTEAFFGQGTRLTVV.

The chain links TRBV13 to TRBJ1-1; tentatively, D is TRBD1 (5 bases). V gave up 3 bases and J gave up 8 bases, with 10 bases separating them. CDR3 length: 12 residues. Looked up from germline, CDR1 is PRHDT and CDR2 is FYEKMQ (reference sequence). CDR3 protein: CASSFQGSEAFF. The CDR3 DNA follows: TGTGCCAGCAGCTTTCAGGGCTCAGAAGCTTTCTTT.

The chain uses TRBV6-5 and TRBJ1-3; weak D call: TRBD1 (5 bases). This CDR3 has 16 amino acids. In germline, CDR1 is MNHEY, CDR2 SVGAGI. Trimming removed 3 bases from V and 0 bases from J, with 12 bases in between. CDR3 DNA: TGTGCCAGCAGTTATAACAGGTCTAGCTCTGGAAACACCATATATTTT. This translates into CASSYNRSSSGNTIYF.

V usage is TRBV10-2 and J usage is TRBJ1-1; D uncertain. With 2 bases removed from V and 10 bases from J, the gap between germline ends came to 11 bases. This CDR3 is built from 12 residues. Germline assignment: CDR1 WSHSY and CDR2 SAAADI. The CDR3 here is CASSEVWVPAFF. CDR3 bases: TGCGCCAGCAGTGAGGTCTGGGTACCAGCTTTCTTT.

The rearrangement joins TRBV4-1 to TRBJ2-7, with TRBD2 identical over 8 bases. This CDR3 comprises 22 residues. The V gene end was trimmed by 1 base and the J gene end by 0 bases; junction bases not matched to a gene: 23. The germline gives CDR1 MGHRA, CDR2 YSYEKL. The CDR3 DNA reads as TGCGCCAGCAGCCAAGGAGACATCGGCTGGGGGCGGGAGGTTACTTTCTCCTACGAGCAGTACTTC. It encodes CASSQGDIGWGREVTFSYEQYF.

The genes are TRBV28 and TRBJ2-7; TRBD1 matches at 7 bases. The CDR3 has 14 residues. Germline assignment: CDR1 MDHEN and CDR2 SYDVKM. V shed 8 bases, J shed 3 bases, and the junction held 10 bases outside the gene matches. CDR3 bases: TGTGCCAGCGTCCCCTCAGGGGGAATCTACGAGCAGTACTTC. This encodes CASVPSGGIYEQYF.

The chain employs TRBV11-2 and TRBJ2-3, with no clear D. The CDR3 is 11 amino acids. The V gene lost 3 bases and the J gene lost 11 bases, with 9 bases spanning the gap. Germline CDR1 reads SGHAT; CDR2 reads FQNNGV. CDR3 in DNA: TGTGCCAGCAGCTTCGGTAGTGGGCAGTATTTT. This codes for CASSFGSGQYF.

This clone was observed a handful of times. The chain uses TRBV5-5 and TRBJ1-2; a possible D gene is TRBD1 (5 bases). V shed 0 bases and J shed 2 bases, with 5 bases lying between them. The CDR3 is 13 amino acids. Germline lookup yields CDR1 SGHKS and CDR2 YYEKEE (reference sequence). The CDR3 loop reads CASSLAGNYGYTF. CDR3 coding DNA: TGTGCCAGCAGCTTGGCAGGGAACTATGGCTACACCTTC.

The V call is TRBV2, the J call TRBJ2-1, with 14 bases that match TRBD2. The junction had 9 bases not matched to a gene; V was cut back by 10 bases and J by 1 base. The CDR3 has 17 amino acids. Looked up from germline, CDR1 is SNHLY and CDR2 is FYNNEI. The CDR3 DNA reads TGTGCCATAGCCGGGACTAGCGGGAGCCGTTCCTACAATGAGCAGTTCTTC. Translating gives CAIAGTSGSRSYNEQFF.

This rearrangement joins TRBV5-1 to TRBJ1-4, with D unclear. CDR3 length: 15 amino acids. Per germline, CDR1 SGHRS and CDR2 YFSETQ. Trimming shortened V by 6 bases and J by 6 bases, and 18 bases separated the two germline ends. CDR3 coding DNA: TGCGCCAGCAACAACAAGAAGACGGACGATGAAAAACTGTTTTTT. This gives the protein CASNNKKTDDEKLFF. Complete variable domain (other parts from reference TRBV5-1 and TRBJ1-4): KAGVTQTPRYLIKTRGQQVTLSCSPISGHRSVSWYQQTPGQGLQFLFEYFSETQRNKGNFPGRFSGRQFSNSRSEMNVSTLELGDSALYLCASNNKKTDDEKLFFGSGTQLSVL.

The chain has TRBV6-6 and TRBJ1-2; no clear D. V lost 2 bases and J 0 bases, leaving 10 bases between the germline ends. The germline gives CDR1 MNHNY, CDR2 SVGAGI (reference sequence). CDR3 length: 15 amino acids. CDR3 residues: CASSYAAVANYGYTF. As DNA, the CDR3 is TGTGCCAGCAGTTACGCTGCAGTGGCTAACTATGGCTACACCTTC.